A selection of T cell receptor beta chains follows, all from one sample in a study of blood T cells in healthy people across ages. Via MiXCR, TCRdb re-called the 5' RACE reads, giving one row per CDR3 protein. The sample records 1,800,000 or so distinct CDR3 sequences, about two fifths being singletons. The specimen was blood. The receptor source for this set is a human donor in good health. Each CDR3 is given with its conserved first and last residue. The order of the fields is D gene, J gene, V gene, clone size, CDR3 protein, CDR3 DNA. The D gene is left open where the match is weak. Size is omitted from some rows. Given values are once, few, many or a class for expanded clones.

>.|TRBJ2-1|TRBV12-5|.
CASGLDGYYEQFF
TGTGCTAGTGGTTTGGATGGCTACTACGAGCAGTTCTTC
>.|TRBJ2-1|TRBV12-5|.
CASGVSGNEQFF
TGTGCTAGTGGGGTTTCGGGCAATGAGCAGTTCTTC
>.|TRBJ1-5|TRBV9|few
CASSVAGDYQPQHF
TGTGCCAGCAGCGTAGCCGGGGATTACCAGCCCCAGCATTTT
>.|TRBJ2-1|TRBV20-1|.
CSALKGSGYNEQFF
TGCAGTGCCCTAAAGGGGTCAGGTTACAATGAGCAGTTCTTC
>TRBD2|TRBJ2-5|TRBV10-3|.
CAIGGGLQETQYF
TGTGCCATCGGCGGGGGGCTTCAAGAGACCCAGTACTTC
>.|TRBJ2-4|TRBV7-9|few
CASSPPTRGDIQYF
TGTGCCAGCAGCCCGCCGACTCGTGGGGACATTCAGTACTTC
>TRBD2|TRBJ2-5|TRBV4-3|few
CASSLYTVAGSQETQYF
TGCGCCAGCAGCCTCTATACGGTAGCGGGGTCGCAAGAGACCCAGTACTTC
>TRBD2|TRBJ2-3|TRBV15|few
CATSKGLAGSTDTQYF
TGTGCCACCAGCAAAGGACTAGCGGGGAGCACAGATACGCAGTATTTT
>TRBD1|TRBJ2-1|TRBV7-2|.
CASSLVVTGTGAYNEQFF
TGTGCCAGCAGCTTAGTAGTTACCGGGACAGGGGCATACAATGAGCAGTTCTTC
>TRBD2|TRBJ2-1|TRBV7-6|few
CASLEGGLAGPQDEQFF
TGTGCCAGCTTAGAAGGGGGACTAGCGGGGCCGCAGGATGAGCAGTTCTTC
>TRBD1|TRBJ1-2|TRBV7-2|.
CASSPRTGGRSGYTF
TGTGCCAGCAGCCCCAGGACAGGGGGCAGAAGTGGCTACACCTTC
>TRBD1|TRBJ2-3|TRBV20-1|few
CSARVLTGQGGTDTQYF
TGCAGTGCTAGAGTACTAACCGGACAGGGGGGCACAGATACGCAGTATTTT
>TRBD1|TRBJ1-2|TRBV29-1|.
CSIGTGDYYGYTF
TGCAGCATTGGGACAGGGGATTACTATGGCTACACCTTC
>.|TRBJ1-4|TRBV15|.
CATSRDRWAGPEKLFF
TGTGCCACCAGCAGAGATCGGTGGGCAGGGCCGGAAAAACTGTTTTTT
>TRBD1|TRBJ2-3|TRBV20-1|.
CSAKDRVGTDTQYF
TGCAGTGCCAAAGACAGGGTGGGCACAGATACGCAGTATTTT
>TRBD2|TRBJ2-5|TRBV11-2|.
CASSAPGLAVPFQETQYF
TGTGCCAGCAGCGCCCCGGGACTAGCGGTACCGTTTCAAGAGACCCAGTACTTC
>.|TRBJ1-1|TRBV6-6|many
CASDLFWGNTEAFF
TGTGCCAGCGACCTTTTTTGGGGGAACACTGAAGCTTTCTTT
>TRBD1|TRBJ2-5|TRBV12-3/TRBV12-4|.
CASRRQGWETQYF
TGTGCCAGTCGACGACAGGGCTGGGAGACCCAGTACTTC
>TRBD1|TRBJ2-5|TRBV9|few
CASRGDRKIQETQYF
TGTGCCAGCAGAGGGGACAGAAAAATTCAAGAGACCCAGTACTTC
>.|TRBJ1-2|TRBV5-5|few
CASSLGDIYYGYTF
TGTGCCAGCAGCTTGGGGGACATCTACTATGGCTACACCTTC
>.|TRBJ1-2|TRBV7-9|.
CASSSQGPRDYTF
TGTGCCAGCAGCTCACAGGGACCGCGTGACTACACCTTC
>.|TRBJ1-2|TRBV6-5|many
CASSYSLTGKGYTF
TGTGCCAGCAGTTACTCGTTAACAGGGAAGGGCTACACCTTC
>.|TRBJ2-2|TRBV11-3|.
CASSLVKIANTGELFF
TGTGCCAGCAGCTTAGTGAAAATAGCGAACACCGGGGAGCTGTTTTTT
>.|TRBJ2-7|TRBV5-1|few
CASSFSLSGSYEQYF
TGTGCCAGCAGCTTCTCCTTATCCGGCTCCTACGAGCAGTACTTC
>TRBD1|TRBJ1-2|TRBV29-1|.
CSVGTGQANYGYTF
TGCAGCGTCGGGACAGGTCAAGCTAACTATGGCTACACCTTC
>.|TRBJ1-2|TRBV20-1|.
CSARDQSDYGYTF
TGCAGTGCTAGAGATCAGAGCGACTATGGCTACACCTTC
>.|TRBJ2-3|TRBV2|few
CASTSYQGGDTQYF
TGTGCCAGCACGTCTTATCAGGGAGGAGATACGCAGTATTTT
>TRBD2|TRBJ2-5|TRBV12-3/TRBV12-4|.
CASSSKGSGGKTQYF
TGTGCCAGCAGTTCGAAAGGTTCGGGAGGGAAGACCCAGTACTTC
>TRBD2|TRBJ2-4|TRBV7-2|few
CASSSTWTSVDEQYF
TGTGCCAGCAGCTCCACCTGGACTAGCGTGGATGAGCAGTACTTC
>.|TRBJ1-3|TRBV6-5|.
CASSYSPSGLHRKGNTIYF
TGTGCCAGCAGTTACTCGCCGTCGGGACTCCATAGAAAAGGAAACACCATATATTTT
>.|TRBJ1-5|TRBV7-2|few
CASSASYSNQPQHF
TGTGCCAGCAGCGCGAGTTATAGCAATCAGCCCCAGCATTTT
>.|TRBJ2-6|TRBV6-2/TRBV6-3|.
CASSYNSGANVPTF
TGTGCCAGCAGTTACAACTCTGGGGCCAACGTCCCGACTTTC
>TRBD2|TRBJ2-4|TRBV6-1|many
CASSFSGGKNIQYF
TGTGCCAGCAGTTTTAGCGGGGGCAAAAACATTCAGTACTTC
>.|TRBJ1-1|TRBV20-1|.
CSASVFNEAFF
TGCAGTGCTAGTGTCTTTAATGAAGCTTTCTTT
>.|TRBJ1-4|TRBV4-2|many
CASSQDRGDEKLFF
TGTGCCAGCAGCCAAGACAGGGGCGACGAAAAACTGTTTTTT
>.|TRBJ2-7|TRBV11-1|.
CASSLGSVKTTTNRAYYEQYF
TGTGCCAGCAGCTTAGGGAGTGTAAAGACGACGACTAACAGGGCGTACTACGAGCAGTACTTC
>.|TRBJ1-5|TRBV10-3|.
CAISGDVGNQPQHF
TGTGCCATCAGTGGAGACGTTGGCAATCAGCCCCAGCATTTT
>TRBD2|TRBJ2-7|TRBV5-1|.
CASSLESSGGRRYF
TGCGCCAGCAGCTTGGAGTCTAGCGGGGGCCGGCGGTACTTC
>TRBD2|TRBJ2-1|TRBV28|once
CARRQRGYQGNEQFF
TGTGCCAGGCGCCAGCGGGGGTATCAGGGCAATGAGCAGTTCTTC
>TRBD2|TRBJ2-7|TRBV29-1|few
CSVGGVYDAYEQYF
TGCAGCGTCGGGGGGGTTTACGATGCCTACGAGCAGTACTTC
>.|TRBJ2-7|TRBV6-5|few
CASSYSGLQATEQYF
TGTGCCAGCAGTTACTCAGGACTGCAGGCTACCGAGCAGTACTTC
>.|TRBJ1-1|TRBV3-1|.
CASSQGRREAEAFF
TGTGCCAGCAGCCAAGGGCGTAGGGAGGCTGAAGCTTTCTTT
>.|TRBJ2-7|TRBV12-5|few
CASGLRDEQYF
TGTGCTAGTGGTTTGCGGGACGAGCAGTACTTC
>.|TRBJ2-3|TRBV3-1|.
CASSHPPGEISDAPEDTQYF
TGTGCCAGCAGCCATCCTCCGGGGGAGATATCAGACGCCCCTGAGGATACGCAGTATTTT
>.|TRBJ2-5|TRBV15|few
CATSRDPQEQETQYF
TGTGCCACCAGCAGAGATCCGCAGGAGCAAGAGACCCAGTACTTC
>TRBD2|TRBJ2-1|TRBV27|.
CASSHKGLSRQFF
TGTGCCAGCAGCCATAAGGGACTATCGCGGCAGTTCTTC
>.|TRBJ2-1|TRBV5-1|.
CASSLGYHTGNSYNEQFF
TGCGCCAGCAGCTTGGGCTACCATACAGGGAACTCCTACAATGAGCAGTTCTTC
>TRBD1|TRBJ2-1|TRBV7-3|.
CASSFTGGKGSYNEQFF
TGTGCCAGCAGCTTTACAGGGGGTAAGGGAAGCTACAATGAGCAGTTCTTC
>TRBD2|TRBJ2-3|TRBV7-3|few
CASSYGLAAGTQYF
TGTGCCAGCAGCTACGGACTAGCGGCTGGTACGCAGTATTTT
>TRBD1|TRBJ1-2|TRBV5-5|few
CASSLEGADTANYGYTF
TGTGCCAGCAGCTTGGAGGGGGCAGACACCGCTAACTATGGCTACACCTTC
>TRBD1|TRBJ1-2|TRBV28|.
CASSRTGKVYGYTF
TGTGCCAGCAGCCGGACAGGGAAGGTGTATGGCTACACCTTC
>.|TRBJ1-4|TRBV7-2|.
CACSLVGEKLFF
TGTGCCTGCAGCTTGGTAGGGGAAAAACTGTTTTTT
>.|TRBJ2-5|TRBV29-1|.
CSVGTAGPREQYF
TGCAGCGTTGGGACAGCTGGTCCGAGGGAGCAGTACTTC